This T cell receptor (beta chain) stems from a study of OX40 agonist ivuxolimab in advanced cancers. About the study as a whole: Ivuxolimab was a fully human IgG2 agonistic monoclonal antibody targeting the costimulatory receptor OX40 (CD134). Intravenous ivuxolimab was administered to patients every 2 weeks at six dose levels: 0.01, 0.1, 0.3, 1.5, 3 and 10 mg/kg. Of the approximately 50 dose-escalation patients, hepatocellular carcinoma was present in roughly 19, melanoma in some 15, renal cell carcinoma in 9 and head and neck cancer in 9. In the dose-escalation cohort, 75% to 90% of patients were male, and the mean age was approximately 60 years with a range of about 20 to 80. Prior anti-PD-1, anti-PD-L1 or anti-CTLA-4 therapy was permitted, and 35% to 40% of dose-escalation patients had received checkpoint inhibitors. Three dose-escalation patients achieved partial responses, one with hepatocellular carcinoma and two with cutaneous melanoma. The purpose of peripheral TCRbeta sequencing was to test whether ivuxolimab changed TCR sequence diversity and led to clonal T-cell expansion. The paper reports the monotherapy dose-escalation portion (N of about 52 patients) of the phase I ivuxolimab trial.

Patients with autoimmune disease history or receiving systemic immunosuppression were excluded from the trial. In every dose cohort, peripheral blood was drawn for TCR sequencing at baseline, cycle 4 day 1, and cycle 7 day 1. Samples were obtained from an open-label, multicenter, first-in-human phase I dose-escalation trial of ivuxolimab. Adults with locally advanced or metastatic melanoma, renal cell carcinoma, hepatocellular carcinoma or head and neck squamous cell carcinoma were enrolled in the trial. Before TCR sequencing, CD4+ and CD8+ T cells were separately sorted from peripheral blood. The CDR3, cysteine through phenylalanine, is 14 amino acids long. The only DNA kept is the CDR3, 42 bases in frame from the first base. At the junction V is shortened by 7 bases and J by 7 bases; bases outside the gene matches: 6. CDR1 and CDR2 are drawn from the germline V gene: MNHEY, SVGAGI. To sequence the TCRbeta CDR3 region, genomic DNA was isolated from the sorted cells. The immunoSEQ Assay was used to sequence the TCRbeta CDR3 regions. The clones in this table, taken by TCRdb from immuneACCESS, are in-frame only. Not every clone is retained; where verified, under half of the shortfall comes from an unresolved V gene, and the cause of the rest is unknown. Counted in this sample were tens of thousands of clones; about 85% of them appeared once. 4% to 6% of the sample lies in the top ten.

Here is what the overall study found, with its caveats: After ivuxolimab, more expanded clones were found on average in CD8+ T cells than in CD4+ T cells. At doses of 0.1 to 3.0 mg/kg, clonal expansion of both CD4+ and CD8+ blood T cells was observed from baseline to week 6. The antigen specificity of the clonally expanded peripheral T cells was not determined. Low levels of normalized T-cell clonal expansion were also shown by some nonresponding patients. In partial responders in the 0.1-3.0 mg/kg groups, normalized peripheral clonal expansion was found to be among the lowest, especially among CD8+ T cells.

In regard to this clone: This receptor's antigen is unknown. The sample holds no much larger clone one base away, and base qualities are not on file.

The sequences come from CD4+ or CD8+ T cells sorted from blood, collected in a trial of the OX40 agonist ivuxolimab. This TCR was sampled from an adult with an advanced solid tumor such as melanoma, head and neck, liver or kidney cancer. This chain is built from TRBV6-5 and TRBJ2-1; TRBD1 matches 11 bases in the middle. The DNA is as follows: TGTGCCAGCACCGGACAGGGGGCATGGAATGAGCAGTTCTTC. Its protein reads: CASTGQGAWNEQFF.